One T cell receptor beta chain is described in this entry. The study ran its PCR with 60 Vbeta and 13 Jbeta primers. The table came from immunoSEQ multiplex PCR; TCRdb's copy has only in-frame clones and leaves some out. This repertoire shows over 250,000 clones, 86% found once; its top ten account for 3.5% to 4.5%. The record originates from a study of cytomegalovirus exposure and HLA in healthy donors. The sample taken for sequencing was PBMCs. The clonotype originates from a man in his forties in good health and CMV-seropositive.

The DNA for the CDR3 is TGTGCCAGCAGCAAATACGAGGGTCAGCCCCAGCATTTT. Translated: CASSKYEGQPQHF. The V gene is TRBV7-3, the J gene TRBJ1-5; D remains unclear. V was clipped by 5 bases and J by 6 bases, with 11 bases between them. The CDR3 extends over 13 amino acids. Germline CDR1 reads SGHTA; CDR2 reads FQGTGA.